Below, 5 T cell receptor beta chains from the same sample are listed, as sequenced in a study of blood T cell repertoires in COVID-19. Profiled with immunoSEQ multiplex PCR; TCRdb holds only in-frame clones, not every one. The sample records approximately 250,000 clones, approximately 86% being singletons. Sequenced input: peripheral blood. These receptors all stem from a human donor in a cohort sampled during active COVID-19.

The chain joins TRBV28 to TRBJ2-7; tentative D call: TRBD2 (5 bases). From germline, CDR1 is MDHEN and CDR2 SYDVKM. This CDR3 comprises 16 residues. The V and J ends lost 7 bases and 2 bases respectively, with 21 bases between them. The DNA for the CDR3 is TGTGCCAGCATCCGCCGCCGGACCGCGGGCGCCTACGAGCAGTACTTC. Translating gives CASIRRRTAGAYEQYF. Full variable domain (remainder filled in from reference TRBV28 and TRBJ2-7): DVKVTQSSRYLVKRTGEKVFLECVQDMDHENMFWYRQDPGLGLRLIYFSYDVKMKEKGDIPEGYSVSREKKERFSLILESASTNQTSMYLCASIRRRTAGAYEQYFGPGTRLTVT.

The V gene is TRBV10-3, the J gene TRBJ1-2; D is undetermined. Per germline, CDR1 ENHRY and CDR2 SYGVKD. This CDR3 contains 10 residues. V was shortened by 8 bases and J by 5 bases, with 6 bases between the two germline ends. The CDR3: CAIGQYGYTF. The CDR3 DNA reads TGTGCCATCGGGCAGTATGGCTACACCTTC.

V gene TRBV9 combines with J gene TRBJ2-5; maybe TRBD2 (5 bases). This CDR3 spans 13 amino acids. CDR1 and CDR2 from the germline V gene are SGDLS and YYNGEE. V dropped 3 bases and J dropped 5 bases, with 11 bases sitting between them. The CDR3 DNA sequence: TGTGCCAGCAGCGGAACGGGGTCGGAGACCCAGTACTTC. Translation gives CASSGTGSETQYF.

The V call is TRBV30, the J call TRBJ2-7; D remains unclear. This CDR3 is 11 amino acids long. CDR1 GTSNPN and CDR2 SVGIG come from the germline V gene (reference sequence). V gave up 0 bases and J gave up 6 bases, with 6 bases separating them. CDR3 coding DNA: TGTGCCTGGAGTGTCGGTCTCGAGCAGTACTTC. Translating it yields CAWSVGLEQYF.

The chain recombines TRBV12-5 with TRBJ2-2, with D maybe TRBD1 (6 bases). Germline CDR1 and CDR2: LGHNT and FRNRAP. There are 14 residues in the CDR3. Between the trimmed V and J ends, which lost 5 bases and 6 bases, there was a span of 13 bases. The CDR3 sequence: CASGHRVGPGELFF. The CDR3 DNA reads TGTGCTAGTGGTCACAGGGTTGGGCCCGGGGAGCTGTTTTTT. Full variable domain (rest looked up from reference TRBV12-5 and TRBJ2-2): DARVTQTPRHKVTEMGQEVTMRCQPILGHNTVFWYRQTMMQGLELLAYFRNRAPLDDSGMPKDRFSAEMPDATLATLKIQPSEPRDSAVYFCASGHRVGPGELFFGEGSRLTVL.